The 19 T cell receptor beta chains below were found in one sample sequenced in a study of cytomegalovirus exposure and HLA in healthy donors. Primers: 60 Vbeta forward and 13 Jbeta reverse. The assay was immunoSEQ multiplex PCR, and TCRdb's table has in-frame clones only and misses some. The sample includes 110,000 or so clones, nearly 70% of them seen just once. The source material was PBMCs. The receptor source for this set is a woman in her 70s in good health and CMV-seropositive.

V is TRBV27 and J is TRBJ1-4; 7 bases align to TRBD1. The CDR3 has 14 amino acids. V lost 7 bases and J lost 7; bases outside the gene matches: 9. Looked up from germline, CDR1 is MNHEY and CDR2 is SMNVEV (reference sequence). The DNA for the CDR3 is TGTGCCAGCACGGGAGGGGGCGCCGGTGAAAAACTGTTTTTT. Translated: CASTGGGAGEKLFF.

The rearrangement joins TRBV7-2 to TRBJ1-5; the match to TRBD1 covers 8 bases. The CDR3 is 13 amino acids. The V segment lost 4 bases and the J segment 7 bases; nucleotides outside the gene matches: 3. Per the germline V gene, CDR1 is SGHTA and CDR2 is FQGNSA. Here the CDR3 reads CASSSQGGQPQHF. The DNA of the CDR3 is TGTGCCAGCAGCTCACAGGGGGGCCAGCCCCAGCATTTT.

J is TRBJ2-1 and V is TRBV7-2; weak D call: TRBD2 (6 bases). The length of the CDR3 is 16 residues. The germline V and J ends were trimmed by 1 base and 6 bases, with 16 bases remaining between them. Germline-derived CDR1 and CDR2 are SGHTA and FQGNSA. The CDR3 DNA sequence: TGTGCCAGCAGCTTAGAGGGGAGGAGGCTAAGCAATGAGCAGTTCTTC. It translates to CASSLEGRRLSNEQFF.

This clone was counted a few times. The CDR3 spells CASSLGLTGVAGELFF. The CDR3 DNA follows: TGTGCCAGCAGTTTAGGGCTGACAGGGGTAGCCGGGGAGCTGTTTTTT. The V call is TRBV6-5, the J call TRBJ2-2, with 8 bases identical to TRBD1. The CDR3 totals 16 residues. CDR1 is MNHEY, CDR2 SVGAGI, per germline. The V gene end was trimmed by 4 bases and the J gene end by 6 bases; junction bases not matched to a gene: 10.

This clone was picked up a small number of times. The V call is TRBV19, the J call TRBJ2-6; TRBD1 matches 7 bases. The CDR3 totals 15 residues. Germline trimming cut 5 bases from V and 0 bases from J; bases unmatched to any gene: 1. The germline CDR1 and CDR2 sequences are LNHDA and SQIVND (reference sequence). Here the CDR3 reads CASSHRGSGANVLTF. The DNA for the CDR3 is TGTGCCAGTAGTCACAGGGGCTCTGGGGCCAACGTCCTGACTTTC.

The J gene is TRBJ1-6, the V gene TRBV5-1, with 8 bases lining up with TRBD1. Trimming removed 6 bases from V and 6 bases from J; junction bases left unmatched: 2. The CDR3 runs 13 residues. CDR1 and CDR2 (germline): SGHRS, YFSETQ. The chain's CDR3 is CASTTGVNSPLHF. CDR3 sequence (DNA): TGCGCCAGCACGACAGGGGTTAATTCACCCCTCCACTTT.

J is TRBJ2-2 and V is TRBV6-6; 7 nucleotides align to TRBD1. Germline V gives CDR1 MNHNY, CDR2 SVGAGI (reference sequence). This CDR3 comprises 14 residues. V trimming: 5 bases; J trimming: 10 bases; junction bases outside the gene matches: 10. CDR3 bases: TGTGCCAGCAGTATCGGGACAGAAATGGAGGAGCTGTTTTTT. Encoded protein: CASSIGTEMEELFF.

The chain is built from TRBV4-1 and TRBJ1-4; 9 bases agree with TRBD1. V trimming: 1 base; J trimming: 5 bases; junction bases outside the gene matches: 2. The CDR3 runs to 15 residues. Germline values: CDR1 MGHRA, CDR2 YSYEKL. The CDR3 protein is CASSQVGTGNEKLFF. DNA for the CDR3: TGCGCCAGCAGCCAAGTAGGGACAGGGAATGAAAAACTGTTTTTT.

V gene TRBV5-6 combines with J gene TRBJ2-3; 8 nucleotides align to TRBD1. This CDR3 has 16 residues. The J segment lost 3 bases and the V segment lost 4 bases, leaving 10 bases of the junction unmatched. Per the germline V gene, CDR1 is SGHDT and CDR2 is YYEEEE. CDR3 sequence (DNA): TGTGCCAGCAGCAAGCCCCAGGGGGCGCGAACAGATACGCAGTATTTT. It is translated as CASSKPQGARTDTQYF.

The chain couples TRBV6-1 to TRBJ1-1; no firm D call. The CDR3 extends over 14 amino acids. V was shortened by 0 bases and J by 2 bases, with 7 bases between the two germline ends. Per germline, CDR1 MNHNS and CDR2 SASEGT. CDR3 sequence reads: CASSEAAGNTEAFF. CDR3 DNA sequence: TGTGCCAGCAGTGAAGCTGCCGGTAACACTGAAGCTTTCTTT.

J is TRBJ1-3 and V is TRBV7-2, with D maybe TRBD1 (6 bases). The germline V gene has CDR1 SGHTA and CDR2 FQGNSA. There are 16 residues in the CDR3. V was shortened by 5 bases and J by 2 bases, with 16 bases between the two germline ends. This CDR3 is CASSPRTGSTGNTIYF. In DNA, the CDR3 is TGTGCCAGCAGCCCACGAACAGGGTCAACTGGAAACACCATATATTTT.

The chain uses TRBV19 and TRBJ1-1; tentative D call: TRBD1 (6 bases). The CDR3 is made up of 15 amino acids. Per the germline V gene, CDR1 is LNHDA and CDR2 is SQIVND (reference sequence). The V and J ends lost 7 bases and 1 base respectively, with 16 bases between them. CDR3 nucleotides: TGTGCCAGTAAGATCGGACAGCTCCAGAACACTGAAGCTTTCTTT. It is translated as CASKIGQLQNTEAFF.

The chain is built from TRBV30 and TRBJ2-5, with 9 bases that match TRBD2. V lost 2 bases, J lost 2 bases, and 9 bases stayed unmatched. CDR1 and CDR2 from the germline V gene are GTSNPN and SVGIG (reference sequence). This CDR3 has 16 amino acids. The chain's CDR3 is CAWSQLAGPRQETQYF. The CDR3 DNA reads TGTGCCTGGAGTCAACTAGCGGGCCCGCGGCAAGAGACCCAGTACTTC.

V is TRBV4-1 and J is TRBJ1-1; no reliable D call. Germline loops: CDR1 MGHRA, CDR2 YSYEKL. The CDR3 is 19 residues long. Deletions cut 0 bases from V and 1 base from J, with 21 bases between. Here the CDR3 DNA reads TGCGCCAGCAGCCAAGATTTCCATCGGTCCGAGGGCCGGAACACTGAAGCTTTCTTT. Amino acids: CASSQDFHRSEGRNTEAFF.

This clone was counted between two and nine times. The J gene is TRBJ2-4, the V gene TRBV4-2; no clear D. Trimming stripped 4 bases from V and 0 bases from J, with 10 bases between. Germline V CDR1 and CDR2: LGHNA, YNFKEQ. This CDR3 has 15 amino acids. The CDR3 sequence: CASSPGALAKNIQYF. The CDR3 coding sequence is TGTGCCAGCAGCCCCGGTGCCTTAGCCAAAAACATTCAGTACTTC.

V and J are TRBV4-3 and TRBJ2-3, with TRBD2 identical over 7 bases. The V segment lost 4 bases and the J segment 3 bases; nucleotides outside the gene matches: 7. The germline V gene encodes CDR1 LGHNA and CDR2 YSLEER. The CDR3 totals 15 residues. The CDR3 is CASSPRLAQTDTQYF. CDR3 DNA sequence: TGCGCCAGCAGCCCCCGACTAGCCCAAACAGATACGCAGTATTTT.

The rearrangement uses TRBV30 and TRBJ1-1, with 7 bases aligning to TRBD1. Unmatched junction bases numbered 9, after V lost 3 bases and J lost 5 bases. This CDR3 has 14 amino acids. Per germline, CDR1 GTSNPN and CDR2 SVGIG (reference sequence). This chain's CDR3 is CAWSSNTGVTEAFF. CDR3 nucleotide sequence: TGTGCCTGGAGCTCCAACACAGGGGTTACTGAAGCTTTCTTT.

The V call is TRBV2, the J call TRBJ1-5; maybe TRBD1 (5 bases). This CDR3 contains 13 residues. Trimming took off 4 bases at V and 9 bases at J, with 13 bases between the two ends. CDR1 and CDR2 (germline): SNHLY, FYNNEI. CDR3 amino acids: CASSVGGARPQHF. For the CDR3, the DNA is TGTGCCAGCAGTGTGGGCGGGGCGAGGCCCCAGCATTTT.

The chain combines TRBV7-2 with TRBJ1-5; possible D gene TRBD1, 6 bases. The germline CDR1 and CDR2 sequences are SGHTA and FQGNSA. The CDR3 is 15 residues long. V gave up 4 bases and J gave up 5 bases, with 15 bases separating them. CDR3 coding DNA: TGTGCCAGCAGCTCCCAAAGAGGGGGATATCAGCCCCAGCATTTT. Amino acids: CASSSQRGGYQPQHF.